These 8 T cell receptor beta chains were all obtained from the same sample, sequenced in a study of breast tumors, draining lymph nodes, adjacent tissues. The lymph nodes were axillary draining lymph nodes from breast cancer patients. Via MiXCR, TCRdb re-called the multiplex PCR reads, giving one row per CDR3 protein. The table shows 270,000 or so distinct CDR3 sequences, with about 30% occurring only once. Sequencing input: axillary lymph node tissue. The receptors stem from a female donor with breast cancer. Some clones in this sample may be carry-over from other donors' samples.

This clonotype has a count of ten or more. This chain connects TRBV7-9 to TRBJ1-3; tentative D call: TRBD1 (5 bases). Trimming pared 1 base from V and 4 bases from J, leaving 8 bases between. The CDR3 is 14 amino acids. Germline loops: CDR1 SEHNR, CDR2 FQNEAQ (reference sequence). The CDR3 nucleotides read TGTGCCAGCAGCTTAGAGGGGAACGGAAACACCATATATTTT. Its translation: CASSLEGNGNTIYF.

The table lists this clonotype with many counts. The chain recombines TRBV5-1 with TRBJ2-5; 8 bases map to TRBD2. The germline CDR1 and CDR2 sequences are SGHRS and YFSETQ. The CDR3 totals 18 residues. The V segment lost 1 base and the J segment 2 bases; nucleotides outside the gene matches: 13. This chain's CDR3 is CASSLLRGVSGVQETQYF. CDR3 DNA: TGCGCCAGCAGCTTGCTCCGCGGTGTTAGCGGGGTTCAAGAGACCCAGTACTTC. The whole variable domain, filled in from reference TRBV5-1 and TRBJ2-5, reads KAGVTQTPRYLIKTRGQQVTLSCSPISGHRSVSWYQQTPGQGLQFLFEYFSETQRNKGNFPGRFSGRQFSNSRSEMNVSTLELGDSALYLCASSLLRGVSGVQETQYFGPGTRLLVL.

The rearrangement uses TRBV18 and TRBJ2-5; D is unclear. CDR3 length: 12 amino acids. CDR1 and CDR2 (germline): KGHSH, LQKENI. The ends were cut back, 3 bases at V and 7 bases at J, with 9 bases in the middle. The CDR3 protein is CASSPTLGTQYF. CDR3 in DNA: TGTGCCAGCTCACCCACTCTTGGGACCCAGTACTTC. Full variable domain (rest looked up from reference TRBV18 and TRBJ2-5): NAGVMQNPRHLVRRRGQEARLRCSPMKGHSHVYWYRQLPEEGLKFMVYLQKENIIDESGMPKERFSAEFPKEGPSILRIQQVVRGDSAAYFCASSPTLGTQYFGPGTRLLVL.

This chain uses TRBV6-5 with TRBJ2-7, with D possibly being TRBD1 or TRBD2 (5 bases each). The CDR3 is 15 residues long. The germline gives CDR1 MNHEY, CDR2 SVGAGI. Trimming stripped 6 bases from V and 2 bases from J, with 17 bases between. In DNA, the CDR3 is TGTGCCAGCAGCCCGGGACGTTCGCCCACCTACGAGCAGTACTTC. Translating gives CASSPGRSPTYEQYF.

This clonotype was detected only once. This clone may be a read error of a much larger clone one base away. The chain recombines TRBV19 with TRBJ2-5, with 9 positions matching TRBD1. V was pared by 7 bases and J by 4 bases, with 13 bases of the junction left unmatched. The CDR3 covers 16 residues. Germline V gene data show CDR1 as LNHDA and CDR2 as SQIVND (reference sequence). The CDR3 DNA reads TGTGCCAGTACGAGGAGTCCAGGGACAGGGAGAGAGACCCAGTACTTC. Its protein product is CASTRSPGTGRETQYF.

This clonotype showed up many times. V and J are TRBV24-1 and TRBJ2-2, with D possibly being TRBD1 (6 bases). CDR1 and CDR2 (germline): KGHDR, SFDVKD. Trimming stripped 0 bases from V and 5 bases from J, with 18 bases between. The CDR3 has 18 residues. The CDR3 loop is CATSDLRTKGDRTGELFF. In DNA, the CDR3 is TGTGCCACCAGTGATTTGCGGACGAAGGGGGATCGTACCGGGGAGCTGTTTTTT.

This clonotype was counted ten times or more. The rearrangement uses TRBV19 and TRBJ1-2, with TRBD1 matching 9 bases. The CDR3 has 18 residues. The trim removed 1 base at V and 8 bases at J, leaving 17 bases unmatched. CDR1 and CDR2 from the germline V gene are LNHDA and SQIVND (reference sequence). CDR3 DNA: TGTGCCAGTAGTATAGCCCTATGGCGGACAGGGGCTTCAAGGGGCTACACCTTC. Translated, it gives CASSIALWRTGASRGYTF.

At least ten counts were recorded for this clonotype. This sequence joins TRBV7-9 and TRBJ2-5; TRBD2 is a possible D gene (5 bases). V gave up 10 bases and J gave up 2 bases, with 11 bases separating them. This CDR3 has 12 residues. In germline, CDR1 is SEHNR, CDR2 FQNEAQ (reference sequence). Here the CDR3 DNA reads TGTGCCATCCGGACTGCTCAAGAGACCCAGTACTTC. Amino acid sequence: CAIRTAQETQYF. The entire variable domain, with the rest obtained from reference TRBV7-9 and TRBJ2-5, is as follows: DTGVSQNPRHKITKRGQNVTFRCDPISEHNRLYWYRQTLGQGPEFLTYFQNEAQLEKSRLLSDRFSAERPKGSFSTLEIQRTEQGDSAMYLCAIRTAQETQYFGPGTRLLVL.